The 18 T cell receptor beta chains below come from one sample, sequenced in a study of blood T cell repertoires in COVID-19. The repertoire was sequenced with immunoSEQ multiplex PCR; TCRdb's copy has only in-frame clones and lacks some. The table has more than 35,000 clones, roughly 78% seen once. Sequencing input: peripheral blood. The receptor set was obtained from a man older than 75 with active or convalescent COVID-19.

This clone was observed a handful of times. The CDR3 bases are TGCAGTGCTAGTTTCGGGGGGCGCGATCAGCCCCAGCATTTT. This gives the protein CSASFGGRDQPQHF. The chain joins TRBV20-1 to TRBJ1-5; D is possibly TRBD1 (6 bases). CDR1 is DFQATT and CDR2 is SNEGSKA in the germline V gene (reference sequence). Trimming removed 3 bases from V and 5 bases from J, with 14 bases in between. This CDR3 spans 14 amino acids.

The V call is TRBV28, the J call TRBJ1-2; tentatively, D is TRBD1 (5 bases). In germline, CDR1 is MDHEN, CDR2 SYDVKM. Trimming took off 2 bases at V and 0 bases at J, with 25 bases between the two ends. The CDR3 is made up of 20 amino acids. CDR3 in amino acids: CASSLSVAREPSKANYGYTF. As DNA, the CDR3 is TGTGCCAGCAGTTTAAGTGTGGCCAGGGAACCATCGAAAGCTAACTATGGCTACACCTTC.

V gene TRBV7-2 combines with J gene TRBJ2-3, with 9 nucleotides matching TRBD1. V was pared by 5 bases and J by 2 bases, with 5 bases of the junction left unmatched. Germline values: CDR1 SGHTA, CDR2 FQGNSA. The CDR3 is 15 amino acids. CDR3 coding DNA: TGTGCCAGCAGCCATGGACAGGGGACCACAGATACGCAGTATTTT. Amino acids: CASSHGQGTTDTQYF.

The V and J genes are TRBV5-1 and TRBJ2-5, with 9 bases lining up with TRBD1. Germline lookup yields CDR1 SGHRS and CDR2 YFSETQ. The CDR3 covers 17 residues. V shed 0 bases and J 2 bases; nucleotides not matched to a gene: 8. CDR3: CASSLVQRQGGQETQYF. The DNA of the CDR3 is TGCGCCAGCAGCTTGGTTCAGAGACAGGGGGGGCAAGAGACCCAGTACTTC.

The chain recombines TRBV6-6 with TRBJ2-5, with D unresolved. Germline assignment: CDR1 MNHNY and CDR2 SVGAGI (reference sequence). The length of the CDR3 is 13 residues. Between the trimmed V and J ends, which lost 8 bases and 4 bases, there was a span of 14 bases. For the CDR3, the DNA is TGTGCCAGCCGACGAGGCCTCGGAGAGACCCAGTACTTC. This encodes CASRRGLGETQYF.

CDR3 coding DNA: TGTGCCAGCAGCCAGCCCGGGACAGGGGGAAACACCATATATTTT. This sequence encodes CASSQPGTGGNTIYF. The V gene is TRBV3-1 (or the pseudogene TRBV3-2), the J gene TRBJ1-3; TRBD1 matches at 9 bases. Germline V CDR1 and CDR2: LGHDT, YNNKEL (reference sequence). The ends lost 3 bases at V and 4 bases at J; junction bases unmatched: 4. The CDR3 loop spans 15 amino acids.

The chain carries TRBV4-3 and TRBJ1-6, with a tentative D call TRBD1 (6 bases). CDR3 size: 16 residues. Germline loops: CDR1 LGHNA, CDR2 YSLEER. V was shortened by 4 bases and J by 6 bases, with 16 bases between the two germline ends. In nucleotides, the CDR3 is TGCGCCAGCAGCCTTACCCGGGGGGCGCTTAATTCACCCCTCCACTTT. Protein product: CASSLTRGALNSPLHF.

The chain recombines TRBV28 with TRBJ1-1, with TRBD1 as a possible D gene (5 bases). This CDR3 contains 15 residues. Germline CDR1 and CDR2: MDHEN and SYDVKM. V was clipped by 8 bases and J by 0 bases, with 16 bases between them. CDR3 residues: CASSQEGRMNTEAFF. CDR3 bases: TGTGCCAGCTCTCAGGAGGGGCGAATGAACACTGAAGCTTTCTTT.

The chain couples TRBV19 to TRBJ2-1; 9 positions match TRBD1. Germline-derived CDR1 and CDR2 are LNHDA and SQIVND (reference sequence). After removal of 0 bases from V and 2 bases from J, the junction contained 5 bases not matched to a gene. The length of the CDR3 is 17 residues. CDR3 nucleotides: TGTGCCAGTAGTATAGAGGGGAGGACAGGGGCCTACAATGAGCAGTTCTTC. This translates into CASSIEGRTGAYNEQFF.

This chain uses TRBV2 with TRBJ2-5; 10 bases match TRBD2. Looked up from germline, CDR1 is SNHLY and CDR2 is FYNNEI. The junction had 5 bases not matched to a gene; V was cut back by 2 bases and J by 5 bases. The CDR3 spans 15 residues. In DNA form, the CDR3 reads TGTGCCAGCAGTGAACTAGCGGGAGTCGGTGAGACCCAGTACTTC. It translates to CASSELAGVGETQYF. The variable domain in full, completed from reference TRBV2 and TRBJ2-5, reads EPEVTQTPSHQVTQMGQEVILRCVPISNHLYFYWYRQILGQKVEFLVSFYNNEISEKSEIFDDQFSVERPDGSNFTLKIRSTKLEDSAMYFCASSELAGVGETQYFGPGTRLLVL.

CDR3 nucleotides: TGTGCCAGCAGCCATTCGAGGTTGGGGGGCACCGGGGAGCTGTTTTTT. It translates to CASSHSRLGGTGELFF. The chain employs TRBV28 and TRBJ2-2; D may be TRBD2 (6 bases). V shed 6 bases and J shed 4 bases, with 18 bases lying between them. This CDR3 has 16 residues. Germline V gives CDR1 MDHEN, CDR2 SYDVKM.

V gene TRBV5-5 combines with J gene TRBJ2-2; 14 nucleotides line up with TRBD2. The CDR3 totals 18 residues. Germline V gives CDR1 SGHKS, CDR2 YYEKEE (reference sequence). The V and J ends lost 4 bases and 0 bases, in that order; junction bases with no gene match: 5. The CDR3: CASSIGLAGGPNTGELFF. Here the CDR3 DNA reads TGTGCCAGCAGCATCGGACTAGCGGGGGGCCCGAACACCGGGGAGCTGTTTTTT.

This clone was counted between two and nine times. The CDR3 protein is CSVLPRDSDTQYF. CDR3 sequence (DNA): TGCAGCGTACTGCCTAGAGACTCAGATACGCAGTATTTT. The chain joins TRBV29-1 to TRBJ2-3; D gene unclear. The CDR3 runs to 13 residues. V lost 6 bases, J lost 4 bases, and 14 bases lay in between. Per germline, CDR1 SQVTM and CDR2 ANQGSEA.

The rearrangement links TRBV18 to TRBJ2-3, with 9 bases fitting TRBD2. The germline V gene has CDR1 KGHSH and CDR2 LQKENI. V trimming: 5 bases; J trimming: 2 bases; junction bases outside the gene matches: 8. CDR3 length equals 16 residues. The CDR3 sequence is CASSGAGGTDTDTQYF. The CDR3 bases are TGTGCCAGCTCAGGAGCGGGGGGAACCGACACAGATACGCAGTATTTT.

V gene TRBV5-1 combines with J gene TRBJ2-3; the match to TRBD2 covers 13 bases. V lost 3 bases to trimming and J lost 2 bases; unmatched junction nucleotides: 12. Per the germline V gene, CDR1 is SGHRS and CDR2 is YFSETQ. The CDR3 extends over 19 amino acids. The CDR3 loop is CASSSRTSGGPQSTDTQYF. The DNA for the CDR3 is TGCGCCAGCAGCTCCCGGACTAGCGGGGGTCCTCAATCCACAGATACGCAGTATTTT.

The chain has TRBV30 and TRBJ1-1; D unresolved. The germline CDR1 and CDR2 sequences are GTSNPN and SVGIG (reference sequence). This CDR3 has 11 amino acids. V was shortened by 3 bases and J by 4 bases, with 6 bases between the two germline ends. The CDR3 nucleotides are TGTGCCTGGAGAATATTCACTGAAGCTTTCTTT. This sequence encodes CAWRIFTEAFF. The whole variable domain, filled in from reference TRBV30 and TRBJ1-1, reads SQTIHQWPATLVQPVGSPLSLECTVEGTSNPNLYWYRQAAGRGLQLLFYSVGIGQISSEVPQNLSASRPQDRQFILSSKKLLLSDSGFYLCAWRIFTEAFFGQGTRLTVV.

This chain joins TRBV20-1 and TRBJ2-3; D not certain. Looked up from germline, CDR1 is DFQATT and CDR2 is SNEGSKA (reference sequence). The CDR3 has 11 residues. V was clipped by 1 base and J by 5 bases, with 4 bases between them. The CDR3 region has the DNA TGCAGTGCTAGAGTCCAAGATACGCAGTATTTT. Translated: CSARVQDTQYF.

CDR3 DNA: TGTGCCAGCAGCTTCGGGGAGGGGAATAATTCACCCCTCCACTTT. As protein: CASSFGEGNNSPLHF. V and J are TRBV7-3 and TRBJ1-6; D may be TRBD1 (5 bases). The CDR3 runs 15 residues. Germline CDR1 reads SGHTA; CDR2 reads FQGTGA. V gave up 3 bases and J gave up 5 bases, with 11 bases separating them. The full variable domain, its missing parts supplied by reference TRBV7-3 and TRBJ1-6, is GAGVSQTPSNKVTEKGKYVELRCDPISGHTALYWYRQSLGQGPEFLIYFQGTGAADDSGLPNDRFFAVRPEGSVSTLKIQRTERGDSAVYLCASSFGEGNNSPLHFGNGTRLTVT.